A single TCR beta chain is shown here with its context. The J segment lost 0 bases and the V segment lost 3 bases, leaving 10 bases of the junction unmatched. Germline loops: CDR1 SQVTM, CDR2 ANQGSEA. CDR3 length: 18 amino acids. A multiplex PCR was run with 60 Vbeta primers and 13 Jbeta primers. Sequencing was performed with immunoSEQ multiplex PCR; in TCRdb, only in-frame clones are kept and a portion is missing. This sample's clone table lists about 170,000 clones. This sample was included in a study of cytomegalovirus exposure and HLA in healthy donors. This receptor was obtained from a woman between 18 and 30 years old in good health and CMV-seropositive. V gene TRBV29-1 combines with J gene TRBJ2-6, with TRBD1 identical over 8 bases. Input material: PBMCs. The CDR3, as DNA: TGCAGCGTTGACAACACAGGGGGAACTGCCTCTGGGGCCAACGTCCTGACTTTC. Translated: CSVDNTGGTASGANVLTF.